This T cell receptor beta chain was recorded in a study of cytomegalovirus exposure and HLA in healthy donors. Produced via immunoSEQ multiplex PCR; TCRdb's table is partial and in-frame only. The data show 150,000 to 200,000 clones, 85% seen once. J lost 1 base, V lost 0 bases, and 12 bases had no gene match. This CDR3 comprises 20 residues. Germline V lookup: CDR1 SGDLS, CDR2 YYNGEE. Separate from the roughly 670-subject first cohort, the roughly 120-subject validation cohort was the one that the donors belonged to. The chain uses TRBV9 and TRBJ2-6; TRBD2 aligns across 8 bases. The sequence came from a man aged 18 to 29 in good health and CMV-seropositive. The sequenced material came from PBMCs. The CDR3 here is CASSVVIAGPKSSGANVLTF. CDR3 sequence (DNA): TGTGCCAGCAGCGTAGTAATAGCGGGACCTAAGTCTTCTGGGGCCAACGTCCTGACTTTC.